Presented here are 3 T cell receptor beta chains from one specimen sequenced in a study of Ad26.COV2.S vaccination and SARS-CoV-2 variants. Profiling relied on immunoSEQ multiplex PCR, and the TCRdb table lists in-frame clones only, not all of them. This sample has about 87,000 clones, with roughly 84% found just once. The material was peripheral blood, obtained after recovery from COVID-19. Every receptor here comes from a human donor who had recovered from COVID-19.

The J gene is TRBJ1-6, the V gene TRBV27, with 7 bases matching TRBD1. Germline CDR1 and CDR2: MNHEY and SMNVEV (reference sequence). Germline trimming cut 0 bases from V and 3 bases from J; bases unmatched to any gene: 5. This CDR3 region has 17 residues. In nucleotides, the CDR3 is TGTGCCAGCAGTTTATCGCCGACAGGGAACTATAATTCACCCCTCCACTTT. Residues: CASSLSPTGNYNSPLHF.

This chain's CDR3 is CASSKVFVNKNTGELFF. CDR3 coding DNA: TGTGCCAGCAGCAAAGTGTTTGTGAATAAGAACACCGGGGAGCTGTTTTTT. The chain carries TRBV21-1 and TRBJ2-2. TRBV21-1 is a pseudogene segment. The CDR3 length is 17 residues.

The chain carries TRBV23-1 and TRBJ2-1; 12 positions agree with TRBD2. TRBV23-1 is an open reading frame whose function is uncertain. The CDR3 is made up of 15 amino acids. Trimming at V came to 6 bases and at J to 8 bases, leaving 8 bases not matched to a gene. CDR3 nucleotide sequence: TGCGCCAGCAGCCCTGGACTAGCGGGATCCGATGAGCAGTTCTTC. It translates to CASSPGLAGSDEQFF.